The clone carrying this T cell receptor (beta chain) has only a few counts. Its antigen is currently unknown. Stable Graves' hyperthyroidism meant no ophthalmopathy progression within 18 months. Clinical symptoms, serum thyroxine, TRAb, thyroid ultrasound and orbital computed tomography informed diagnoses. Regions amplified from RNA transcripts were the TCR beta CDR3 regions. HTBI primers drove first-round RT-PCR of the TCR CDR3. In TCRdb, the multiplex PCR reads were re-called with MiXCR into one record per CDR3 protein. The sample consists of more than 600,000 distinct CDR3 sequences, about 17% of them appearing once. CDR1 is MNHEY, CDR2 SMNVEV, per germline (reference sequence). The V end lost 4 bases, the J end lost 6 bases, and 13 bases lay between the germline ends. This CDR3 region has 13 residues. This specimen belongs to a study of T cells in Graves' hyperthyroidism and ophthalmopathy. Study as a whole: Initial diagnosis, before any treatment, was when peripheral blood was collected. Whole-study results and caveats: Blood also showed most of the thyroid clonotypes that were expanded above 0.001.

The chain employs TRBV27 and TRBJ2-7; perhaps D is TRBD1 or TRBD2 (5 bases each). Input material: blood. This sequence was found in a man aged 18 to 30 with Graves' hyperthyroidism. The CDR3 loop is CASSWDLLSEQYF. CDR3 sequence (DNA): TGTGCCAGCAGTTGGGACCTCCTCTCCGAGCAGTACTTC.